These 6 T cell receptor beta chains came from one sample sequenced in a study of CD8+ T cells in alopecia areata. As for treatment: oral pan-JAK inhibitor, 5-10 mg twice daily. After isolation, RNA underwent reverse transcription to generate cDNA as the sequencing template. TCRdb's table, derived via immunoSEQ multiplex PCR, lists solely in-frame clones and lacks some. The sample lists 200,000 to 250,000 clones, around two fifths occurring once. The sample here was CD4+ T cells sorted from blood, taken at roughly week 38, from a patient treated with tofacitinib. Every receptor here comes from a human donor with alopecia areata.

The gene calls are TRBV7-2 and TRBJ1-5; D not resolved. The germline gives CDR1 SGHTA, CDR2 FQGNSA. Trimming stripped 3 bases from V and 11 bases from J, with 14 bases between. The CDR3 contains 13 residues. The CDR3 DNA reads as TGTGCCAGCAGCTTGAACGACGACTGGGCCCAGCATTTT. This sequence encodes CASSLNDDWAQHF.

This clone was detected only a few times. The chain has TRBV29-1 and TRBJ2-5; 10 bases are shared with TRBD1. Judging by the DNA end, TRBJ2-7 fits better; the J call may be wrong. There are 12 residues in the CDR3. CDR1 SQVTM and CDR2 ANQGSEA come from the germline V gene. CDR3 region: CSVRTGGYEQYF. Written as DNA, the CDR3 is TGCAGCGTGCGGACAGGGGGCTACGAGCAGTACTTC.

This rearrangement joins TRBV6-5 to TRBJ1-1; the D gene is possibly TRBD1 (5 bases). Trimming cost V 5 bases and J 6 bases, with 16 bases left between them. The germline CDR1 and CDR2 sequences are MNHEY and SVGAGI. This CDR3 is built from 14 residues. The CDR3 reads CASSPVRGYAEAFF. CDR3 sequence (DNA): TGTGCCAGCAGTCCCGTGAGGGGTTATGCTGAAGCTTTCTTT.

The gene calls are TRBV15 and TRBJ2-2; 9 bases line up with TRBD1. The CDR3 consists of 16 residues. Germline loops: CDR1 LNHNV, CDR2 YYDKDF (reference sequence). V was pared by 0 bases and J by 7 bases, with 6 bases of the junction left unmatched. CDR3 nucleotide sequence: TGTGCCACCAGCAGAGAGCGGGACAGGGCACGCGGGGAGCTGTTTTTT. This gives the protein CATSRERDRARGELFF. Combining the CDR3 with reference TRBV15 and TRBJ2-2 gives the whole variable domain DAMVIQNPRYQVTQFGKPVTLSCSQTLNHNVMYWYQQKSSQAPKLLFHYYDKDFNNEADTPDNFQSRRPNTSFCFLDIRSPGLGDTAMYLCATSRERDRARGELFFGEGSRLTVL.

This sequence joins TRBV29-1 and TRBJ2-1; TRBD2 is a possible D gene (5 bases). This CDR3 has 12 residues. Trimming shortened V by 6 bases and J by 5 bases, and 11 bases separated the two germline ends. Germline CDR1 SQVTM, CDR2 ANQGSEA. CDR3 coding DNA: TGCAGCGTCGGAGGCCCAAACAATGAGCAGTTCTTC. Residues: CSVGGPNNEQFF.

The rearrangement joins TRBV2 to TRBJ2-1; D remains unclear. Per germline, CDR1 SNHLY and CDR2 FYNNEI. V was cut by 2 bases and J by 7 bases, with 15 bases left in between. This CDR3 region has 15 residues. CDR3 region: CASSESTLRRNEQFF. Here the CDR3 DNA reads TGTGCCAGCAGTGAATCCACCCTGCGGCGAAATGAGCAGTTCTTC.